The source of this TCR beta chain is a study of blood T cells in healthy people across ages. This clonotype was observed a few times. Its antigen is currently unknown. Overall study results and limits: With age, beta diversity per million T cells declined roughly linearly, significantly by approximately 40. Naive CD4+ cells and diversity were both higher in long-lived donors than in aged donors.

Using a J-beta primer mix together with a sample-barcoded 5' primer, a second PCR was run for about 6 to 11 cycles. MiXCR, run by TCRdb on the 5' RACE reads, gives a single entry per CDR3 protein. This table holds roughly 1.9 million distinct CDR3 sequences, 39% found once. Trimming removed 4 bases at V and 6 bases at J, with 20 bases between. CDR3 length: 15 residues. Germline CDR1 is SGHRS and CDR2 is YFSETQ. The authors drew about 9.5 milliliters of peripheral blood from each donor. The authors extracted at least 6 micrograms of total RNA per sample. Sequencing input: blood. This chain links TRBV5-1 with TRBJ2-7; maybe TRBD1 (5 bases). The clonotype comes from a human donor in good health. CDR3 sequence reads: CASSMEDPTVGEQYF. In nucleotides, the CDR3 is TGCGCCAGCAGCATGGAAGATCCGACAGTTGGCGAGCAGTACTTC.